Given below is one T cell receptor beta chain in context. Its antigen is as yet unknown. The source of the sample is a study of shared clonotypes between healthy human individuals. Positively selected for CCR7, the CD45RO-negative cells used as naive CD8 cells excluded terminally differentiated effector memory CD45RA+ cells. The assay was immunoSEQ multiplex PCR, and TCRdb's table has in-frame clones only and misses some. The table shows around 2,000,000 clones, with 85% to 95% occurring only once. The study, taken as a whole, reports: Having only a few donors restricted how much genetic and exposure-history diversity was captured. Several donors had roughly 5% of their naive CD4 clonotypes in common. Among non-shared clonotypes, generation probabilities were lower than among those shared by all four donors.

This CDR3 comprises 14 residues. With 9 bases removed from V and 0 bases from J, the gap between germline ends came to 15 bases. Germline lookup yields CDR1 WSHSY and CDR2 SAAADI. The clonotype comes from a young man in good health. The chain carries TRBV10-2 and TRBJ2-7; TRBD2 might be the D (6 bases). Sequencing was done on a sample of naive CD8+ T cells sorted from blood. DNA of the CDR3: TGCGCCAGTCTAGGACTAACCGACTCCTACGAGCAGTACTTC. Translation: CASLGLTDSYEQYF.